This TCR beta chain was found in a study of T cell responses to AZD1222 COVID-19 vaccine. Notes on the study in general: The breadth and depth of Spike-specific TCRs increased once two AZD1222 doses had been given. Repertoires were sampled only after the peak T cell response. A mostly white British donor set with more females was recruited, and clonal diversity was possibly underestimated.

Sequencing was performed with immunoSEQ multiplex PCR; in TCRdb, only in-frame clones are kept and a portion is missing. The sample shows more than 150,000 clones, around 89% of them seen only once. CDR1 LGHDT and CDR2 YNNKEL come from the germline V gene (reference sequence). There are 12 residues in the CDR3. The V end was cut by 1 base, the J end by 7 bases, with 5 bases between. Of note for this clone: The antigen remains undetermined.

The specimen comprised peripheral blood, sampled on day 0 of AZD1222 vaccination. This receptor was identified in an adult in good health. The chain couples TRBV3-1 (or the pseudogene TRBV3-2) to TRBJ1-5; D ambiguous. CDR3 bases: TGTGCCAGCAGCCAAGTTGGACAGCCCCAGCATTTT. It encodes CASSQVGQPQHF.